Presented here are 14 T cell receptor beta chains from one specimen sequenced in a study of metastatic and nonmetastatic thyroid tumors. TCRdb re-analyzed the PCR reads using MiXCR. The sample includes 24,000 or so clones, about a tenth of them seen just once. Patients underwent thyroid surgery, and none had received any treatment before it. Sequencing used blood. All receptors derive from a female donor with papillary thyroid cancer or a benign thyroid nodule (not recorded which). Some clones in this sample may be carry-over from other donors' samples.

The table lists this clone with many counts. The genes are TRBV20-1 and TRBJ2-7; 9 bases align to TRBD2. The CDR3 is 14 residues long. CDR1 is DFQATT and CDR2 is SNEGSKA in the germline V gene (reference sequence). The ends lost 6 bases at V and 6 bases at J; junction bases unmatched: 12. CDR3 sequence (DNA): TGCAGTGCAGAAATAGCGGGAGAAGGAGCCGAGCAGTACTTC. It encodes CSAEIAGEGAEQYF.

There are many counts of this clone. J is TRBJ2-1 and V is TRBV20-1, with 10 bases lining up with TRBD1. This CDR3 is built from 13 residues. V shed 6 bases, J shed 5 bases, and the junction held 4 bases outside the gene matches. CDR1 DFQATT and CDR2 SNEGSKA come from the germline V gene (reference sequence). CDR3 sequence reads: CSAGQGIDNEQFF. CDR3 sequence (DNA): TGCAGTGCGGGACAGGGGATCGACAATGAGCAGTTCTTC.

This clone turned up a few times. CDR3 coding DNA: TGTGCCAGCAGCGCAGAGGGGACCCGATCGACCGGGGAGCTGTTTTTT. Translated: CASSAEGTRSTGELFF. The genes are TRBV6-2 or TRBV6-3 and TRBJ2-2, with D tentatively TRBD1 or TRBD2 (5 bases each). CDR1 and CDR2 from the germline V gene are MNHEY and SVGEGT. Trimming cost V 6 bases and J 5 bases, with 19 bases left between them. CDR3 length: 16 residues.

This clone was counted many times. The chain is built from TRBV30 and TRBJ1-5; the D is unclear. CDR3 size: 14 residues. Germline CDR1 is GTSNPN and CDR2 is SVGIG (reference sequence). V was clipped by 2 bases and J by 1 base, with 9 bases between them. CDR3 DNA sequence: TGTGCCTGGAGTCGGGGTGGAAGCAATCAGCCCCAGCATTTT. It yields the protein CAWSRGGSNQPQHF. Complete variable domain (other parts from reference TRBV30 and TRBJ1-5): SQTIHQWPATLVQPVGSPLSLECTVEGTSNPNLYWYRQAAGRGLQLLFYSVGIGQISSEVPQNLSASRPQDRQFILSSKKLLLSDSGFYLCAWSRGGSNQPQHFGDGTRLSIL.

By frequency in the sample, this clone is medium-sized. V and J are TRBV6-1 and TRBJ2-2; no firm D call. Germline CDR1 and CDR2: MNHNS and SASEGT. This CDR3 contains 13 residues. V shed 4 bases and J shed 5 bases, with 8 bases lying between them. In DNA, the CDR3 is TGTGCCAGCAGTGTTGTTGTGACCGGGGAGCTGTTTTTT. This codes for CASSVVVTGELFF.

This clone was counted at least ten times. This sequence joins TRBV7-9 and TRBJ2-7; tentatively, D is TRBD2 (6 bases). The V end was cut by 0 bases, the J end by 6 bases, with 9 bases between. The CDR3 length is 13 residues. CDR1 and CDR2 (germline): SEHNR, FQNEAQ (reference sequence). The CDR3 nucleotides are TGTGCCAGCAGCTTAGCGATGGGGGGCGAGCAGTACTTC. As protein: CASSLAMGGEQYF.

The chain is built from TRBV14 and TRBJ1-1, with TRBD1 matching 9 bases. V gave up 2 bases and J gave up 1 base; unmatched junction bases: 11. This CDR3 is built from 18 residues. Germline values: CDR1 SGHDN, CDR2 FVKESK. The CDR3 coding sequence is TGTGCCAGCAGCCAAAGGTATGGACAGGGGAGCTCGAACACTGAAGCTTTCTTT. Amino acids: CASSQRYGQGSSNTEAFF.

Relative to its sample, this clone is medium-sized. The rearrangement joins TRBV28 to TRBJ2-7; D may be TRBD1 (5 bases). The CDR3 has 12 amino acids. V was shortened by 7 bases and J by 3 bases, with 10 bases between the two germline ends. Germline assignment: CDR1 MDHEN and CDR2 SYDVKM. CDR3 amino acids: CASNQGSYEQYF. The CDR3 coding sequence is TGTGCCAGCAACCAGGGAAGCTACGAGCAGTACTTC.

This clone was seen repeatedly, ten times or more. Other DNA sequences in this sample translate to the same CDR3. The chain links TRBV20-1 to TRBJ2-1, with 11 nucleotides matching TRBD2. The CDR3 sequence is 14 residues long. The V and J ends lost 6 bases and 0 bases, in that order; junction bases with no gene match: 1. Germline CDR1 DFQATT, CDR2 SNEGSKA (reference sequence). The CDR3 DNA reads TGCAGTGCCACTAGCGGGAGCTCCTACAATGAGCAGTTCTTC. Its protein is CSATSGSSYNEQFF.

The chain links TRBV3-1 to TRBJ2-5, with D tentatively TRBD1 or TRBD2 (5 bases each). CDR3 length: 15 amino acids. Trimming took off 4 bases at V and 3 bases at J, with 15 bases between the two ends. In germline, CDR1 is LGHDT, CDR2 YNNKEL (reference sequence). The CDR3, as DNA: TGTGCCAGCAGCCGGGGGAGCCTCTCCAAAGAGACCCAGTACTTC. Protein product: CASSRGSLSKETQYF.

This clone was picked up many times. The V gene is TRBV7-2, the J gene TRBJ1-6; D unclear. The CDR3 is 13 residues long. V lost 1 base and J lost 9, with 7 bases in between. Germline V gene sequence: CDR1 SGHTA, CDR2 FQGNSA. CDR3 sequence reads: CASSLEVSSPLHF. The CDR3 DNA reads as TGTGCCAGCAGCTTAGAAGTGAGTTCACCCCTCCACTTT.

This clone came up many times. The chain has TRBV5-1 and TRBJ2-6; D not resolved. From germline, CDR1 is SGHRS and CDR2 YFSETQ. The CDR3 contains 15 residues. Trimming left V 0 bases short and J 0 bases short, with 4 bases between. DNA of the CDR3: TGCGCCAGCAGCTTGGAGAGCTCTGGGGCCAACGTCCTGACTTTC. It codes for CASSLESSGANVLTF.

This clone has a count of ten or more. This chain links TRBV6-5 with TRBJ2-5; TRBD1 is a possible D gene (6 bases). V lost 0 bases, J lost 5 bases, and 10 bases lay in between. The CDR3 runs 14 residues. Germline V gene lookup returns CDR1 MNHEY and CDR2 SVGAGI. The CDR3 protein is CASSYSNRDETQYF. CDR3 nucleotide sequence: TGTGCCAGCAGTTACTCGAACAGGGATGAGACCCAGTACTTC.

This clone came up many times. Other DNA sequences from this sample encode an identical CDR3 as well. The chain links TRBV9 to TRBJ2-2; perhaps D is TRBD1 or TRBD2 (5 bases each). The V end was cut by 1 base, the J end by 7 bases, with 8 bases between. From germline, CDR1 is SGDLS and CDR2 YYNGEE. The CDR3 totals 13 residues. The CDR3 is CASSVSGSGELFF. For the CDR3, the DNA is TGTGCCAGCAGCGTATCAGGGAGCGGGGAGCTGTTTTTT.